Included here is one TCR beta chain sequence, with context. This sample stems from a study of blood T cells in healthy people across ages. V lost 7 bases and J lost 2, with 15 bases in between. The CDR3 is 15 amino acids. PCR was performed a second time for 7 to 11 cycles using a sample-barcoded 5' primer and a J-beta primer mix. The authors tagged each cDNA molecule using a template-switch adaptor with 12 random nucleotides. TCRdb reprocessed the 5' RACE reads with MiXCR, giving one entry per CDR3 protein. This table holds roughly 800,000 distinct CDR3 sequences, more than 45% found once. This TCR derives from a man between 25 and 39 years old in good health. The sample was blood. This sequence joins TRBV12-3 or TRBV12-4 and TRBJ2-4; the D gene is possibly TRBD2 (7 bases). CDR3 sequence: CASILGGGTKNIQYF. CDR3 DNA: TGTGCCAGCATCCTAGGGGGGGGGACCAAAAACATTCAGTACTTC.